The sequence of this T cell receptor (beta chain) was determined in a study of spatial heterogeneity in lung cancer. Time point here: sample taken at primary tumor resection. Unsorted samples of tumor, nontumor lung or frozen PBMC had their whole RNA sequenced. Germline CDR1 is KGHSH and CDR2 is LQKENI. V was pared by 2 bases and J by 4 bases, with 7 bases of the junction left unmatched. The CDR3 has 15 residues. At least ten counts were recorded for this clonotype. TCRdb used MiXCR to reprocess the 5' RACE reads, holding one entry per CDR3 protein. The sample has tens of thousands of distinct CDR3 sequences, about an eighth seen once.

The chain recombines TRBV18 with TRBJ1-2; 7 nucleotides line up with TRBD1. The clonotype comes from a male donor with early-stage non-small cell lung cancer. Here the sequenced sample was PBMCs, taken at surgery. CDR3 bases: TGTGCCAGCTCACCAATTGACAGGGCATTCTATGGCTACACCTTC. It is translated as CASSPIDRAFYGYTF.